The 32 T cell receptor beta chains in this list originate from one sample, sequenced in a study of T-cell reconstitution after alpha-beta-depleted transplantation in children. The TCRbeta library incorporated unique molecular identifiers. One entry per CDR3 protein, called by TCRdb with MiXCR from the PCR reads. The repertoire holds roughly 300,000 distinct CDR3 sequences, 11% seen once, with about 20% in the top ten. Sequencing used peripheral blood, obtained 180 days after TCRalphabeta/CD19-depleted stem cell transplant. These TCRs come from a male patient aged 2-10 years who had a stem cell transplant for chronic granulomatous disease, so the T cells may come from the graft donor.

CDR3 loop: CASSPSAGFNQPQHF. Here the CDR3 DNA reads TGTGCCAGCTCACCGTCGGCAGGGTTCAATCAGCCCCAGCATTTT. J is TRBJ1-5 and V is TRBV18; possible D gene TRBD1, 5 bases. Germline CDR1 is KGHSH and CDR2 is LQKENI. The CDR3 runs to 15 residues. Trimming left V 3 bases short and J 3 bases short, with 12 bases between.

Many counts were recorded for this clonotype. The gene calls are TRBV7-6 and TRBJ2-3; TRBD1 is a possible D gene (6 bases). Trimming removed 5 bases at V and 9 bases at J, with 15 bases between. The germline CDR1 and CDR2 sequences are SGHVS and FNYEAQ. This CDR3 region has 13 residues. CDR3 residues: CASSAARGKTQYF. The CDR3 bases are TGTGCCAGCAGCGCCGCGAGGGGGAAAACGCAGTATTTT.

At least ten counts were recorded for this clonotype. The gene calls are TRBV28 and TRBJ2-5, with 11 positions matching TRBD1. Losses at the gene ends were 3 bases for V and 5 bases for J; bases not matched to a gene: 5. CDR1 and CDR2 (germline): MDHEN, SYDVKM. The CDR3 consists of 15 residues. CDR3 amino acids: CASSFPGQGGETQYF. The CDR3 DNA is TGTGCCAGCAGTTTTCCGGGACAGGGGGGCGAGACCCAGTACTTC.

This clonotype was seen ten or more times. The chain carries TRBV4-2 and TRBJ2-7; the match to TRBD2 covers 11 bases. The CDR3 is 18 amino acids. CDR1 is LGHNA and CDR2 is YNFKEQ in the germline V gene. Germline trimming cut 3 bases from V and 3 bases from J; bases unmatched to any gene: 13. The DNA of the CDR3 is TGTGCCAGCAGCCAGGGGAGGAGACTAGCGGGGCCGAGCTACGAGCAGTACTTC. The encoded protein is CASSQGRRLAGPSYEQYF.

The V call is TRBV12-3 or TRBV12-4, the J call TRBJ1-4; 7 positions match TRBD1. Trimming at V came to 6 bases and at J to 6 bases, leaving 7 bases not matched to a gene. This CDR3 comprises 14 residues. This CDR3 reads CASSNDREYEKLFF. As DNA, the CDR3 is TGTGCCAGCAGCAACGACAGGGAGTATGAAAAACTGTTTTTT.

This chain links TRBV12-3 or TRBV12-4 with TRBJ1-5, with TRBD1 as a possible D gene (5 bases). V gave up 6 bases and J gave up 2 bases, with 17 bases separating them. The CDR3 is 16 residues long. The CDR3 DNA follows: TGTGCCAGCAGCAGGGCCAGTGTCTCGGGCAATCAGCCCCAGCATTTT. It is translated as CASSRASVSGNQPQHF.

This clonotype was recorded at least ten times. This chain uses TRBV9 with TRBJ2-1; D might be TRBD2 (6 bases). The CDR3 runs 14 residues. The V gene lost 7 bases and the J gene lost 5 bases, with 16 bases spanning the gap. Germline assignment: CDR1 SGDLS and CDR2 YYNGEE. CDR3 residues: CASAWRARDNEQFF. The CDR3 DNA is TGTGCCAGCGCATGGAGGGCTAGAGACAATGAGCAGTTCTTC.

This clonotype has ten or more counts. The chain joins TRBV18 to TRBJ2-2; possible D gene TRBD2, 6 bases. Germline V CDR1 and CDR2: KGHSH, LQKENI. V was shortened by 3 bases and J by 0 bases, with 14 bases between the two germline ends. The CDR3 sequence is 17 residues long. The CDR3 sequence: CASSPHPGLPNTGELFF. The DNA for the CDR3 is TGTGCCAGCTCACCTCATCCGGGACTCCCGAACACCGGGGAGCTGTTTTTT.

Details on this clonotype: A read error may explain this, as a much larger clone is one base away. The V gene is TRBV15, the J gene TRBJ2-1; TRBD2 aligns across 7 bases. This CDR3 region has 14 residues. The germline gives CDR1 LNHNV, CDR2 YYDKDF (reference sequence). Here the CDR3 DNA reads TGTGCCACCAGCAGAGATATTGGAGGGAGGGAGCAGATCTTC. Translated: CATSRDIGGREQIF.

This clonotype was detected many times. The V and J genes are TRBV28 and TRBJ2-1; a possible D gene is TRBD1 (6 bases). The ends were cut back, 3 bases at V and 8 bases at J, with 14 bases in the middle. Germline assignment: CDR1 MDHEN and CDR2 SYDVKM. This CDR3 spans 14 amino acids. The CDR3 sequence: CASSLFGKGDEQFF. In nucleotides, the CDR3 is TGTGCCAGCAGTTTGTTCGGGAAGGGGGATGAGCAGTTCTTC.

This clonotype was seen at least ten times. The chain joins TRBV20-1 to TRBJ2-5, with D tentatively TRBD1 (6 bases). CDR3 length equals 15 residues. Germline CDR1 reads DFQATT; CDR2 reads SNEGSKA (reference sequence). Trimming left V 1 base short and J 0 bases short, with 12 bases between. CDR3 DNA sequence: TGCAGTGCTAGAGGCATCAGGGGATACCAAGAGACCCAGTACTTC. As protein: CSARGIRGYQETQYF.

CDR3 sequence (DNA): TGCGCCAGCAGCCATAGACCGGAGCTGAGGAACACTGAAGCTTTCTTT. Translated, it gives CASSHRPELRNTEAFF. The chain couples TRBV4-3 to TRBJ1-1; no reliable D call. Germline V CDR1 and CDR2: LGHNA, YSLEER. Deletions cut 3 bases from V and 1 base from J, with 15 bases between. This CDR3 spans 16 amino acids.

This clonotype has a count of ten or more. The chain uses TRBV7-9 and TRBJ1-4; tentatively, D is TRBD1 (5 bases). In germline, CDR1 is SEHNR, CDR2 FQNEAQ (reference sequence). Trimming left V 6 bases short and J 1 base short, with 12 bases between. This CDR3 is built from 15 residues. CDR3 in DNA: TGTGCCAGCAGACTTGGGGGAGGAACTAATGAAAAACTGTTTTTT. This sequence encodes CASRLGGGTNEKLFF.

This clonotype was found many times. The genes are TRBV20-1 and TRBJ2-3, with unresolved D. The germline gives CDR1 DFQATT, CDR2 SNEGSKA (reference sequence). This CDR3 region has 14 residues. The V end was cut by 6 bases, the J end by 1 base, with 14 bases between. The CDR3 sequence is CSAVGSQGTDTQYF. The CDR3 nucleotides read TGCAGTGCCGTGGGGTCCCAAGGCACAGATACGCAGTATTTT.

The gene calls are TRBV24-1 and TRBJ2-1; 8 bases fit TRBD2. V was clipped by 2 bases and J by 5 bases; unmatched bases: 7. The length of the CDR3 is 16 residues. The germline gives CDR1 KGHDR, CDR2 SFDVKD. The CDR3 coding sequence is TGTGCCACCAGTGATTCAAGCGGGAGATTGGACAATGAGCAGTTCTTC. Translated, it gives CATSDSSGRLDNEQFF.

This clonotype was observed many times. This chain uses TRBV20-1 with TRBJ2-4; D may be TRBD1 or TRBD2 (6 bases each). With 5 bases removed from V and 1 base from J, the gap between germline ends came to 15 bases. Germline V gives CDR1 DFQATT, CDR2 SNEGSKA (reference sequence). The CDR3 spans 15 residues. As DNA, the CDR3 is TGCAGTGCTCCCAGCCCGGGGGCGGCCAAAAACATTCAGTACTTC. Translating gives CSAPSPGAAKNIQYF.

In this sample, this clonotype turned up many times. The J gene is TRBJ1-1, the V gene TRBV10-2, with 7 bases that match TRBD1. V shed 3 bases and J 0 bases; nucleotides not matched to a gene: 7. Germline V gives CDR1 WSHSY, CDR2 SAAADI. This CDR3 comprises 16 residues. The CDR3 coding sequence is TGCGCCAGCAGTGAAGGAATGGGACAGATGAACACTGAAGCTTTCTTT. It codes for CASSEGMGQMNTEAFF.

This clonotype was found many times. The CDR3 here is CASSPGGDTQYF. CDR3 sequence (DNA): TGTGCCAGCAGCCCAGGAGGTGATACGCAGTATTTT. The chain employs TRBV12-3 or TRBV12-4 and TRBJ2-3, with D possibly being TRBD2 (5 bases). The V and J ends lost 6 bases and 6 bases respectively, with 10 bases between them. This CDR3 comprises 12 residues.

This clonotype appeared many times. The chain recombines TRBV27 with TRBJ2-3; D possibly uses TRBD1 or TRBD2 (6 bases each). Germline CDR1 reads MNHEY; CDR2 reads SMNVEV (reference sequence). V dropped 0 bases and J dropped 3 bases, with 10 bases sitting between them. The CDR3 sequence is 15 residues long. CDR3 coding DNA: TGTGCCAGCAGTTTATCGGGGGGCACTACAGATACGCAGTATTTT. Encoded protein: CASSLSGGTTDTQYF.

V and J are TRBV2 and TRBJ2-3; no firm D call. The V and J ends lost 2 bases and 2 bases respectively, with 11 bases between them. The germline V gene has CDR1 SNHLY and CDR2 FYNNEI. CDR3 length: 15 residues. CDR3 DNA sequence: TGTGCCAGCAGTGAAATTGGCCAAGACACAGATACGCAGTATTTT. Translating gives CASSEIGQDTDTQYF.

Many counts were recorded for this clonotype. The chain is built from TRBV12-3 or TRBV12-4 and TRBJ2-7; 9 bases agree with TRBD1. CDR3 length: 16 amino acids. V shed 2 bases, J shed 1 base, and the junction held 6 bases outside the gene matches. The CDR3 DNA is TGTGCCAGCAGTTTAATGGTCGGGACAGGGTCCTACGAGCAGTACTTC. Protein sequence: CASSLMVGTGSYEQYF.

This clonotype has ten or more counts. The gene calls are TRBV5-6 and TRBJ1-6, with 9 bases identical to TRBD1. CDR1 and CDR2 (germline): SGHDT, YYEEEE. V trimming: 7 bases; J trimming: 7 bases; junction bases outside the gene matches: 6. The CDR3 has 14 residues. CDR3: CASGHGTGNSPLHF. CDR3 coding DNA: TGTGCCAGCGGGCACGGGACAGGGAATTCACCCCTCCACTTT.

This clonotype has at least ten counts. This chain uses TRBV6-5 with TRBJ1-5; D is unclear. V shed 0 bases and J shed 6 bases, with 6 bases lying between them. CDR1 is MNHEY and CDR2 is SVGAGI in the germline V gene. The CDR3 has 13 residues. CDR3 nucleotide sequence: TGTGCCAGCAGTTACTCGATAAGTCAGCCCCAGCATTTT. As protein: CASSYSISQPQHF.

This clonotype was recorded many times. The chain employs TRBV4-1 and TRBJ1-4; D gene uncertain. The CDR3 is 16 residues long. V was cut by 4 bases and J by 9 bases, with 21 bases left in between. CDR1 MGHRA and CDR2 YSYEKL come from the germline V gene. The CDR3 region is CASSLLGVNLSKKLFF. CDR3 nucleotide sequence: TGCGCCAGCAGCCTGCTCGGGGTTAACCTCTCGAAAAAACTGTTTTTT.

This clonotype was detected a few times. V is TRBV11-1 and J is TRBJ2-1, with 12 bases that match TRBD2. Germline V gene sequence: CDR1 SGHAT, CDR2 FQDESV (reference sequence). The V and J ends lost 5 bases and 6 bases, in that order; junction bases with no gene match: 17. The CDR3 sequence is 19 residues long. CDR3 in DNA: TGTGCCAGCAGCCGGGAAACCCCTCTCTCTAGCGGGAGGGGCAATGAGCAGTTCTTC. Protein: CASSRETPLSSGRGNEQFF.

Many counts were recorded for this clonotype. V and J are TRBV5-1 and TRBJ2-2; D ambiguous. Germline V gives CDR1 SGHRS, CDR2 YFSETQ. The ends were cut back, 3 bases at V and 6 bases at J, with 9 bases in the middle. The CDR3 extends over 13 amino acids. CDR3 nucleotide sequence: TGCGCCAGCAGCTCGGAAGGGCCCGGGGAGCTGTTTTTT. Translated: CASSSEGPGELFF.

Concerning this clonotype: Lacking the conserved final phenylalanine or tryptophan, this CDR3 likely reflects a read error. The V and J genes are TRBV28 and TRBJ1-2, with D possibly TRBD1 on 5 matching bases. The CDR3 extends over 16 amino acids. Between the trimmed V and J ends, which lost 5 bases and 4 bases, there was a span of 20 bases. Germline V gene lookup returns CDR1 MDHEN and CDR2 SYDVKM. DNA for the CDR3: TGTGCCAGCAGTCGTTTCCTGCGGCAGGGATCCTATGGCTACACCTTA. Protein: CASSRFLRQGSYGYTL.

This clonotype was detected many times. V and J are TRBV20-1 and TRBJ1-2; D not resolved. This CDR3 has 13 amino acids. CDR1 and CDR2 (germline): DFQATT, SNEGSKA (reference sequence). Trimming shortened V by 6 bases and J by 4 bases, and 15 bases separated the two germline ends. CDR3 sequence reads: CSAVRTDVYGYTF. CDR3 DNA: TGCAGTGCGGTAAGGACTGACGTCTATGGCTACACCTTC.

A remark on this clonotype: This may be a read error: a much more frequent sequence differs by one nucleotide. The DNA of the CDR3 is TGTGCCAGCAGTCCTGCTAGCGGGAGCTCGGCCCGGTACTTC. Residues: CASSPASGSSARYF. The chain is built from TRBV12-3 or TRBV12-4 and TRBJ2-5, with 10 bases fitting TRBD2. The CDR3 sequence is 14 residues long. Losses at the gene ends were 5 bases for V and 13 bases for J; bases not matched to a gene: 13.

About this clonotype itself: This may be a read error: a much more frequent sequence differs by one nucleotide. The chain combines TRBV7-9 with TRBJ2-7; 8 bases line up with TRBD2. Germline V lookup: CDR1 SEHNR, CDR2 FQNEAQ (reference sequence). CDR3 size: 14 residues. J gave up 7 bases and V 0 bases, and 5 bases lay outside the gene matches. CDR3 coding DNA: TGTGCCAGCAGCTTAGCGCCGGGAGGGAAGGAGCAGTACTTC. Translated, it gives CASSLAPGGKEQYF.

This clonotype was detected ten times or more. The rearrangement links TRBV7-2 to TRBJ2-7; D is uncertain. Germline-derived CDR1 and CDR2 are SGHTA and FQGNSA. Trimming shortened V by 3 bases and J by 1 base, and 7 bases separated the two germline ends. The CDR3 loop spans 13 amino acids. CDR3 bases: TGTGCCAGCAGCTTGGGAAGATCCTACGAGCAGTACTTC. Translated, it gives CASSLGRSYEQYF.

This clonotype has a count of ten or more. CDR3 nucleotide sequence: TGCAGCGTTCCGTGGGGGAGAGAGACCCAGTACTTC. Translated, it gives CSVPWGRETQYF. The chain employs TRBV29-1 and TRBJ2-5, with D tentatively TRBD1 or TRBD2 (5 bases each). The CDR3 runs 12 residues. CDR1 SQVTM and CDR2 ANQGSEA come from the germline V gene. V shed 5 bases and J shed 4 bases, with 11 bases lying between them.